This T cell receptor (beta chain) was captured in a study of shared clonotypes between healthy human individuals. The naive CD8 population came from CD45RO-negative cells selected for CCR7, without terminally differentiated effector memory CD45RA+ cells. This CDR3 is built from 13 residues. Germline V gene data show CDR1 as LNHDA and CDR2 as SQIVND (reference sequence). V was shortened by 8 bases and J by 7 bases, with 15 bases between the two germline ends. This clone has only a few counts. Assay used: immunoSEQ multiplex PCR; TCRdb lists only in-frame clones, some missing. The sample lists around 2.1 million clones; about 93% were seen once.

This clonotype originated in a man younger than 35 in good health. Some clones in this sample may be carry-over from other donors' samples. The chain links TRBV19 to TRBJ1-5, with a weak D call TRBD1 (6 bases). The source material was naive CD8+ T cells from PBMCs. CDR3 bases: TGTGCCAGTTCCGCCGGGGGGCGCCAGCCCCAGCATTTT. Translating it yields CASSAGGRQPQHF.